This T cell receptor beta chain was recovered during a study of monozygotic twins with inflammatory bowel disease. Reprocessing the 5' RACE reads, TCRdb reports a single entry for every CDR3 protein and omits DNA. Across 400,000 to 500,000 distinct CDR3 sequences, the top ten clones capture approximately 2.3% of the sample. Germline V lookup: CDR1 SGHRS, CDR2 YFSETQ. The length of the CDR3 is 15 residues. Sequenced: blood. The clonotype was recovered from a human donor with ulcerative colitis or Crohn's disease, or a healthy co-twin of an affected twin (not recorded which). The rearrangement joins TRBV5-1 to TRBJ1-1; the TCRdb call, TRBD1, lacks DNA for checking. CDR3 loop: CASSVLQGMNTEAFF.